This entry lists 2 T cell receptor beta chains sequenced from one sample in a study of blood T cells in healthy people across ages. A second PCR, run for roughly 7 to 11 cycles, used a sample-barcoded 5' primer plus a J-beta primer mix. Each CDR3 protein is one row after TCRdb ran MiXCR on the 5' RACE reads. Of approximately 850,000 distinct CDR3 sequences listed, roughly 44% were seen once; the top ten hold about a fifth. Sample: blood. The receptors here all came from a man aged 55 to 70 in good health.

The chain employs TRBV6-2 or TRBV6-3 and TRBJ2-2; a weak D match, TRBD2 (5 bases). V lost 7 bases and J lost 5, with 11 bases in between. This CDR3 has 13 residues. Germline V gives CDR1 MNHEY, CDR2 SVGEGT. CDR3 DNA sequence: TGTGCCAGCAAATTGGGCGGGACCGGGGAGCTGTTTTTT. This sequence encodes CASKLGGTGELFF.

The chain links TRBV29-1 to TRBJ1-5, with unresolved D. Per germline, CDR1 SQVTM and CDR2 ANQGSEA. V was cut by 4 bases and J by 6 bases, with 13 bases left in between. The CDR3 extends over 13 amino acids. The CDR3 reads CSVGYSGSQPQHF. The DNA for the CDR3 is TGCAGCGTTGGATACAGCGGATCTCAGCCCCAGCATTTT.